These 27 T cell receptor beta chains were sequenced from one sample in a study of shared clonotypes between healthy human individuals. Assay: immunoSEQ multiplex PCR; the TCRdb copy retains only in-frame clones and omits some. The sample records 2 million to 2.5 million clones, 93% being singletons. Specimen: naive CD4+ T cells from PBMCs. Subset noted: CD45RA+ positively selected. The receptors were sampled from a man younger than 35 in good health. Some clones in this sample may be carry-over from other donors' samples.

This clone was seen once. The chain joins TRBV15 to TRBJ2-6; 12 nucleotides line up with TRBD2. Germline CDR1 is LNHNV and CDR2 is YYDKDF (reference sequence). The length of the CDR3 is 18 residues. Unmatched junction bases numbered 6, after V lost 5 bases and J lost 1 base. CDR3 residues: CATSAGLAGPSGANVLTF. DNA of the CDR3: TGTGCCACCAGCGCAGGACTAGCGGGGCCTTCTGGGGCCAACGTCCTGACTTTC.

The chain carries TRBV15 and TRBJ1-2; D possibly corresponds to TRBD1 (6 bases). The CDR3 sequence is 17 residues long. V was shortened by 1 base and J by 0 bases, with 15 bases between the two germline ends. The germline V gene encodes CDR1 LNHNV and CDR2 YYDKDF (reference sequence). The CDR3 reads CATSRGLGTFSNYGYTF. In nucleotides, the CDR3 is TGTGCCACCAGCAGAGGGCTCGGGACATTTTCTAACTATGGCTACACCTTC.

This chain joins TRBV7-2 and TRBJ2-3; D might be TRBD2 (5 bases). V lost 5 bases, J lost 9 bases, and 18 bases lay in between. The CDR3 totals 14 residues. Germline-derived CDR1 and CDR2 are SGHTA and FQGNSA. Here the CDR3 reads CASSAGESRRTQYF. The CDR3 coding sequence is TGTGCCAGCAGCGCGGGCGAGTCAAGGCGGACGCAGTATTTT. The whole variable domain, filled in from reference TRBV7-2 and TRBJ2-3, reads GAGVSQSPSNKVTEKGKDVELRCDPISGHTALYWYRQSLGQGLEFLIYFQGNSAPDKSGLPSDRFSAERTGGSVSTLTIQRTQQEDSAVYLCASSAGESRRTQYFGPGTRLTVL.

The chain couples TRBV7-6 to TRBJ2-6; D not certain. Germline V gene sequence: CDR1 SGHVS, CDR2 FNYEAQ. The length of the CDR3 is 17 residues. V was trimmed by 4 bases and J by 0 bases, leaving 13 bases between them. The chain's CDR3 is CASSSRLRPSGANVLTF. The CDR3 DNA follows: TGTGCCAGCAGCTCAAGACTGAGGCCCTCTGGGGCCAACGTCCTGACTTTC.

The chain couples TRBV9 to TRBJ1-1; weak D call: TRBD1 (6 bases). The germline V gene encodes CDR1 SGDLS and CDR2 YYNGEE. Trimming removed 5 bases at V and 2 bases at J, with 16 bases between. CDR3 length: 15 amino acids. The CDR3 nucleotides read TGTGCCAGCAGTCCTGCCGGACAGATAAACACTGAAGCTTTCTTT. It codes for CASSPAGQINTEAFF.

The rearrangement uses TRBV4-1 and TRBJ2-6, with D perhaps TRBD1 (6 bases). Germline CDR1 is MGHRA and CDR2 is YSYEKL. V was cut by 6 bases and J by 8 bases, with 17 bases left in between. The CDR3 runs to 15 residues. The DNA for the CDR3 is TGCGCCAGCAGGTGGACAGTCCTGCTTCCCAACGTCCTGACTTTC. Amino acids: CASRWTVLLPNVLTF.

This rearrangement joins TRBV6-5 to TRBJ2-7, with TRBD1 as a possible D gene (6 bases). Germline V gene sequence: CDR1 MNHEY, CDR2 SVGAGI. CDR3 length: 13 amino acids. V was cut by 2 bases and J by 6 bases, with 11 bases left in between. The CDR3 DNA follows: TGTGCCAGCAGTTACCAGGGGAAAGGCGAGCAGTACTTC. As protein: CASSYQGKGEQYF.

This sequence joins TRBV19 and TRBJ1-4; 9 bases are shared with TRBD1. From germline, CDR1 is LNHDA and CDR2 SQIVND (reference sequence). The J segment lost 8 bases and the V segment lost 6 bases, leaving 13 bases of the junction unmatched. The CDR3 is 16 residues long. The CDR3 protein is CASRPPGQGVGEKLFF. CDR3 bases: TGTGCCAGTAGACCGCCGGGACAGGGCGTGGGGGAAAAACTGTTTTTT.

The rearrangement joins TRBV5-6 to TRBJ1-2; 7 bases line up with TRBD1. CDR3 length: 13 amino acids. Germline-derived CDR1 and CDR2 are SGHDT and YYEEEE. J gave up 8 bases and V 2 bases, and 6 bases lay outside the gene matches. CDR3 loop: CASSFRDRGGYTF. DNA of the CDR3: TGTGCCAGCAGCTTCCGGGACAGAGGCGGCTACACCTTC.

The CDR3 nucleotides read TGTGCCAGCAGTAATACCGGGACCTCTAATTCACCCCTCCACTTT. Translation: CASSNTGTSNSPLHF. The chain uses TRBV2 and TRBJ1-6; a weak D match, TRBD1 (5 bases). V dropped 5 bases and J dropped 6 bases, with 14 bases sitting between them. Germline V lookup: CDR1 SNHLY, CDR2 FYNNEI. CDR3 length: 15 amino acids.

In regard to this clone: Mismatch with germline at one junction end may stem from a read error. This chain links TRBV5-1 with TRBJ2-1; 15 positions match TRBD2. Germline V gives CDR1 SGHRS, CDR2 YFSETQ. The CDR3 is 15 residues long. The CDR3 loop reads CASSPGLAGGPQKVF. The CDR3 bases are TGCGCCAGCAGCCCGGGACTAGCGGGGGGCCCCCAAAAGGTCTTC.

The chain is built from TRBV7-8 and TRBJ2-7, with 9 bases matching TRBD1. Germline loops: CDR1 SGHVS, CDR2 FQNEAQ. V lost 4 bases to trimming and J lost 2 bases; unmatched junction nucleotides: 6. The CDR3 is 15 amino acids. The CDR3 loop is CASSSNRGPPYEQYF. The CDR3 nucleotides are TGTGCCAGCAGCTCAAACAGGGGGCCCCCCTACGAGCAGTACTTC.

CDR3 bases: TGTGCCATCAGTGAGCAGGACGGGAACACTGAAGCTTTCTTT. Translating gives CAISEQDGNTEAFF. The chain combines TRBV10-3 with TRBJ1-1; D gene uncertain. The germline V and J ends were trimmed by 2 bases and 1 base, with 8 bases remaining between them. The CDR3 consists of 14 residues. Germline V gives CDR1 ENHRY, CDR2 SYGVKD.

The J gene is TRBJ2-6, the V gene TRBV5-4; weak D call: TRBD1 (6 bases). Germline CDR1 SGHNT, CDR2 YYREEE (reference sequence). V dropped 9 bases and J dropped 4 bases, with 26 bases sitting between them. CDR3 length equals 18 residues. CDR3: CAIPYQTAQGAGANVLTF. The CDR3 DNA is TGTGCCATCCCGTACCAAACGGCACAGGGAGCCGGGGCCAACGTCCTGACTTTC.

The chain links TRBV25-1 to TRBJ2-5; TRBD2 matches at 9 bases. Looked up from germline, CDR1 is MGHDK and CDR2 is SYGVNS. This CDR3 is 15 amino acids long. V gave up 6 bases and J gave up 5 bases; unmatched junction bases: 10. The CDR3 DNA sequence: TGTGCCAGCAGACACCTAGCGGGACCAGGGGAGACCCAGTACTTC. It encodes CASRHLAGPGETQYF.

J is TRBJ2-3 and V is TRBV30, with D maybe TRBD2 (6 bases). The V end was cut by 2 bases, the J end by 3 bases, with 12 bases between. CDR1 is GTSNPN, CDR2 SVGIG, per germline (reference sequence). This CDR3 comprises 14 residues. The CDR3: CAWSRRAGTDTQYF. The DNA for the CDR3 is TGTGCCTGGAGTCGGAGGGCCGGAACAGATACGCAGTATTTT.

The V gene is TRBV30, the J gene TRBJ2-3, with D possibly being TRBD1 (5 bases). Looked up from germline, CDR1 is GTSNPN and CDR2 is SVGIG (reference sequence). The CDR3 has 14 amino acids. Trimming stripped 3 bases from V and 0 bases from J, with 10 bases between. The CDR3 coding sequence is TGTGCCTGGAGGTCAGGGCTTAGCACAGATACGCAGTATTTT. Amino acid sequence: CAWRSGLSTDTQYF.

The V gene is TRBV13, the J gene TRBJ2-3, with 8 bases identical to TRBD2. The trim removed 0 bases at V and 2 bases at J, leaving 1 base unmatched. Germline CDR1 PRHDT, CDR2 FYEKMQ (reference sequence). CDR3 size: 15 residues. CDR3 nucleotide sequence: TGTGCCAGCAGCTTAGGAGGACTAGCCACAGATACGCAGTATTTT. This sequence encodes CASSLGGLATDTQYF.

The J gene is TRBJ1-1, the V gene TRBV7-2; a weak D match, TRBD1 (6 bases). The germline gives CDR1 SGHTA, CDR2 FQGNSA. V lost 6 bases to trimming and J lost 0 bases, with 14 bases between them. This CDR3 comprises 15 residues. The CDR3 region has the DNA TGTGCCAGCAGTCTTCAGGGGTCGGTGAACACTGAAGCTTTCTTT. Translation gives CASSLQGSVNTEAFF.

A remark on this clone: In the same sample, other DNA sequences code for this CDR3. This rearrangement joins TRBV5-4 to TRBJ2-1; TRBD1 is a possible D gene (6 bases). Germline V gene sequence: CDR1 SGHNT, CDR2 YYREEE (reference sequence). This CDR3 contains 16 residues. V lost 0 bases, J lost 0 bases, and 10 bases lay in between. CDR3 DNA: TGTGCCAGCAGCTTGGGTGGGGGCGGCTCCTACAATGAGCAGTTCTTC. Translation gives CASSLGGGGSYNEQFF.

The chain recombines TRBV7-9 with TRBJ2-1; 12 bases match TRBD2. Germline trimming cut 4 bases from V and 7 bases from J; bases unmatched to any gene: 5. This CDR3 is built from 15 residues. Germline V CDR1 and CDR2: SEHNR, FQNEAQ (reference sequence). This CDR3 is CASSWLAGGPNEQFF. DNA of the CDR3: TGTGCCAGCAGCTGGCTAGCGGGAGGGCCAAATGAGCAGTTCTTC.

The chain has TRBV7-8 and TRBJ2-2; a possible D gene is TRBD2 (6 bases). Trimming stripped 2 bases from V and 6 bases from J, with 13 bases between. The CDR3 is made up of 15 amino acids. Germline CDR1 SGHVS, CDR2 FQNEAQ. CDR3 region: CASSLLGGFAGELFF. CDR3 sequence (DNA): TGTGCCAGCAGCTTATTAGGAGGGTTTGCCGGGGAGCTGTTTTTT.

The V gene is TRBV9, the J gene TRBJ1-2; D is perhaps TRBD1 (5 bases). V gave up 0 bases and J gave up 2 bases, with 11 bases separating them. This CDR3 is 15 amino acids long. The germline V gene has CDR1 SGDLS and CDR2 YYNGEE. The CDR3 sequence: CASSVAEGTNYGYTF. CDR3 DNA: TGTGCCAGCAGCGTAGCTGAGGGGACGAACTATGGCTACACCTTC.

The count of this clone is one. Compared with germline, one end of the junction differs, possibly owing to a read error. The V and J genes are TRBV7-2 and TRBJ2-3; TRBD1 might be the D (6 bases). Germline CDR1 SGHTA, CDR2 FQGNSA. The CDR3 sequence is 14 residues long. CDR3: CASRLDRSTDTQYF. The DNA of the CDR3 is TGTGCCAGCAGATTAGACAGGAGCACAGATACGCAGTATTTT.

The rearrangement joins TRBV19 to TRBJ2-7; D possibly corresponds to TRBD1 (6 bases). V was clipped by 5 bases and J by 3 bases, with 20 bases between them. The CDR3 has 16 amino acids. The germline V gene encodes CDR1 LNHDA and CDR2 SQIVND (reference sequence). CDR3 loop: CASSADPRQAYYEQYF. DNA for the CDR3: TGTGCCAGTAGTGCTGACCCGCGACAGGCTTACTACGAGCAGTACTTC.

This rearrangement joins TRBV5-1 to TRBJ2-3; no clear D. This CDR3 spans 17 amino acids. The V gene's germline CDR1 is SGHRS and CDR2 YFSETQ. Trimming stripped 1 base from V and 0 bases from J, with 15 bases between. The chain's CDR3 is CASSLSGGSTSTDTQYF. As DNA, the CDR3 is TGCGCCAGCAGCTTGTCCGGTGGAAGCACTAGCACAGATACGCAGTATTTT.

This clone has more than one count but fewer than ten. The chain links TRBV5-8 to TRBJ2-7, with 10 positions matching TRBD2. This CDR3 region has 15 residues. Trimming removed 3 bases from V and 3 bases from J; junction bases left unmatched: 6. Germline-derived CDR1 and CDR2 are SGHTS and YDEGEE. In DNA form, the CDR3 reads TGTGCCAGCAGCTCAACTAGCGGGATAGGCTACGAGCAGTACTTC. Its protein is CASSSTSGIGYEQYF.